The sequence of this T cell receptor (beta chain) was determined in a study of blood T cell repertoires in COVID-19. Across the whole study: Researchers got acute and convalescent COVID-19 samples from the United States, Italy and Spain. Sources were T cells, B-cell-depleted T cells, or PBMCs; the material itself was cDNA or gDNA.

The CDR3 is made up of 15 amino acids. CDR1 is KGHSH, CDR2 LQKENI, per germline. Trimming stripped 2 bases from V and 5 bases from J, with 15 bases between. Per the original data handling: Nucleated cell counts were estimated from reference gene primer amplification. The method was immunoSEQ multiplex PCR; TCRdb's version includes in-frame clones alone and lacks a portion of them. V, J and clone size are those of that table, while D and trimming were read from the DNA. Of some 140,000 clones listed, around 85% are singletons. The sequence came from an elderly woman with acute or convalescent COVID-19. The rearrangement links TRBV18 to TRBJ1-2, with TRBD1 as a possible D gene (6 bases). The sequenced sample consisted of peripheral blood. CDR3 bases: TGTGCCAGCTCACCAGCGAGGCCAGGGGAATATGGCTACACCTTC. This translates into CASSPARPGEYGYTF. Looking up the rest from reference TRBV18 and TRBJ1-2 gives the full variable domain: NAGVMQNPRHLVRRRGQEARLRCSPMKGHSHVYWYRQLPEEGLKFMVYLQKENIIDESGMPKERFSAEFPKEGPSILRIQQVVRGDSAAYFCASSPARPGEYGYTFGSGTRLTVV.